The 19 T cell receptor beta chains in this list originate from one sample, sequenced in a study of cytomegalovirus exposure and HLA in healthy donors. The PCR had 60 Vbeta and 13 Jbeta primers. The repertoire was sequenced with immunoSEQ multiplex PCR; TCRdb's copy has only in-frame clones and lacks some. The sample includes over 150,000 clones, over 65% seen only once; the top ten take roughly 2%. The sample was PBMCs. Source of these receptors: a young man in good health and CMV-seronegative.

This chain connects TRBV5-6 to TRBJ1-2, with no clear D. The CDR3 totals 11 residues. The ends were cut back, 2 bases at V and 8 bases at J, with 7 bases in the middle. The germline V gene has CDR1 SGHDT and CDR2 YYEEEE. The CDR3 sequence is CASSFSGGYTF. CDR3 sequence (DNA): TGTGCCAGCAGCTTTTCCGGGGGCTACACCTTC.

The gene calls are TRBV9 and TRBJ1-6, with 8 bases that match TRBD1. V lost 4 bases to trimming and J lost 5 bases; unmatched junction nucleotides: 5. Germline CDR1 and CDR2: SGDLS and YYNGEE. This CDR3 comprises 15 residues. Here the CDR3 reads CASSSSGGDNSPLHF. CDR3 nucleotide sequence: TGTGCCAGCAGCTCCTCAGGGGGCGATAATTCACCCCTCCACTTT.

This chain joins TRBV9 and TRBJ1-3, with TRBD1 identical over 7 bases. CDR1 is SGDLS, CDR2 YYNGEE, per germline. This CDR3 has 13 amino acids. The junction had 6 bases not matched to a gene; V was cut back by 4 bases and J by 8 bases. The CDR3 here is CASSSNRGDTIYF. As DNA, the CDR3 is TGTGCCAGCAGCAGTAACAGGGGAGACACCATATATTTT.

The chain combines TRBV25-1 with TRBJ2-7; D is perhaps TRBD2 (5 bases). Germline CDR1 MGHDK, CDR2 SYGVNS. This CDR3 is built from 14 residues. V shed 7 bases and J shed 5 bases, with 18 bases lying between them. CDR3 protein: CASTPGRGKDEQYF. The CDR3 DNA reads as TGTGCCAGCACCCCCGGACGGGGAAAGGACGAGCAGTACTTC.

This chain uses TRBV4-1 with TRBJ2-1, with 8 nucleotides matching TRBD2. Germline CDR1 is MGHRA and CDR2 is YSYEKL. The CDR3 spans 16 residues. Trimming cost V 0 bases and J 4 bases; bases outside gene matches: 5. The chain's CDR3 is CASSQETSGGYNEQFF. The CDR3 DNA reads TGCGCCAGCAGCCAAGAGACCAGCGGGGGATACAATGAGCAGTTCTTC.

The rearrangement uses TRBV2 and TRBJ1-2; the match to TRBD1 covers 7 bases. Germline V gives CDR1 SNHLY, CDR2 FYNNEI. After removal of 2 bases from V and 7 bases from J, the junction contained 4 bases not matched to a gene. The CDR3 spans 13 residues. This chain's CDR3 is CASSEQGQCGYTF. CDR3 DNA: TGTGCCAGCAGTGAACAGGGACAGTGTGGCTACACCTTC.

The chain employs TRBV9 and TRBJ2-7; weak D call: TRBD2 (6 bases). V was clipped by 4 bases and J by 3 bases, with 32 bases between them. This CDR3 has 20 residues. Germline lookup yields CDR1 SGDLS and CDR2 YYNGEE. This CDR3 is CASSPGLGTPRSGFSYEQYF. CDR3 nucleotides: TGTGCCAGCAGCCCCGGACTCGGGACTCCCCGATCCGGGTTTAGCTACGAGCAGTACTTC.

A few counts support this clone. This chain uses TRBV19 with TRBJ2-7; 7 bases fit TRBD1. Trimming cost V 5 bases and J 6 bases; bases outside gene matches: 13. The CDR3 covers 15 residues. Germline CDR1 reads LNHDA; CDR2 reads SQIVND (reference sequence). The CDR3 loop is CASSDRELPPIEQYF. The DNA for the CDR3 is TGTGCCAGTAGTGACAGGGAACTCCCTCCCATCGAGCAGTACTTC.

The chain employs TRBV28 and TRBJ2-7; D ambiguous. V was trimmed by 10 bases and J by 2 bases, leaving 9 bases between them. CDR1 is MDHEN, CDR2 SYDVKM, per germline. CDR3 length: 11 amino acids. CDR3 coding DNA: TGTGCCATCTCAGGTGCCTACGAGCAGTACTTC. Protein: CAISGAYEQYF.

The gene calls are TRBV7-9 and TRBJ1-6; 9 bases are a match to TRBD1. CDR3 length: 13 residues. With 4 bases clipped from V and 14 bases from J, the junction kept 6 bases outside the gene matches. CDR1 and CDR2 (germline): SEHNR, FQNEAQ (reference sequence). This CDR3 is CASSSTGGRALHF. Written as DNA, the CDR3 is TGTGCCAGCAGCTCTACAGGGGGCCGAGCCCTCCACTTT.

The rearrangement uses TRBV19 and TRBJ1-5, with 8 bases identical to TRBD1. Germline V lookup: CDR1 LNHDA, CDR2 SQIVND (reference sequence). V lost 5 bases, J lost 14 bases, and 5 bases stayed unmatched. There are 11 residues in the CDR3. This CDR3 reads CASSSQGAKHF. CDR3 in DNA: TGTGCCAGTAGTTCCCAGGGGGCTAAGCATTTT.

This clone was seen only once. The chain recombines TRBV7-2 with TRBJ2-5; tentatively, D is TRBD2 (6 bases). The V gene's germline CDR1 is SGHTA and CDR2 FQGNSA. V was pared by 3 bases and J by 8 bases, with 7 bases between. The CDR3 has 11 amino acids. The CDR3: CASSLGGTQYF. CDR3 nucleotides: TGTGCCAGCAGCTTGGGGGGAACCCAGTACTTC.

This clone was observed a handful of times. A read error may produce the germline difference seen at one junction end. The CDR3 DNA reads as TGTGCCACCAGCAGAGAGGGCAGGGGGAACTCTGAAGCTTTCTTT. Amino acid sequence: CATSREGRGNSEAFF. The chain links TRBV15 to TRBJ1-1; 7 bases line up with TRBD1. The CDR3 extends over 15 amino acids. Germline V gene data show CDR1 as LNHNV and CDR2 as YYDKDF (reference sequence).

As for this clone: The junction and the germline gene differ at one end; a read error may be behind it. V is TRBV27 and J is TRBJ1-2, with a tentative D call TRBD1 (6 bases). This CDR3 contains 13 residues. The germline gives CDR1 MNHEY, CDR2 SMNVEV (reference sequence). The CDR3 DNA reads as TGTGCCAGCAGACCCGGACAGCATGGGGGCTACCCCTTC. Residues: CASRPGQHGGYPF.

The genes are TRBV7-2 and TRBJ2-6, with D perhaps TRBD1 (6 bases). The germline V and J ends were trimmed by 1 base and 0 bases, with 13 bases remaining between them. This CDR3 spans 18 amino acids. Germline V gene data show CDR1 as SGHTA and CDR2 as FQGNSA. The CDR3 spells CASSLVGTPFSGANVLTF. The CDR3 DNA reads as TGTGCCAGCAGCTTAGTCGGGACACCGTTCTCTGGGGCCAACGTCCTGACTTTC.

This CDR3 reads CASSMRGDLVDTQYF. As DNA, the CDR3 is TGTGCCAGTAGTATGAGAGGCGATTTGGTGGATACGCAGTATTTT. The chain recombines TRBV19 with TRBJ2-3; the D is unclear. The CDR3 has 15 amino acids. CDR1 is LNHDA, CDR2 SQIVND, per germline (reference sequence). Trimming removed 3 bases from V and 6 bases from J, with 16 bases in between.

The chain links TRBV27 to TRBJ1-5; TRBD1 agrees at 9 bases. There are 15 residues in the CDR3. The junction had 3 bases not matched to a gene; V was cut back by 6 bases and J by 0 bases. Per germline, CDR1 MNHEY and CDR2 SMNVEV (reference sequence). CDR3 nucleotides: TGTGCCAGCAGCAGGGACAGGGATAGCAATCAGCCCCAGCATTTT. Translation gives CASSRDRDSNQPQHF.

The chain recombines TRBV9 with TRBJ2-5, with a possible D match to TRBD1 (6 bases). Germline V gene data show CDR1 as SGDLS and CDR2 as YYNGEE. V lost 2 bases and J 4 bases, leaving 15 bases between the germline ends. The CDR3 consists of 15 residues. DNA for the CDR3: TGTGCCAGCAGCGTCCGAGGGGGATGGGTAGAGACCCAGTACTTC. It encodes CASSVRGGWVETQYF. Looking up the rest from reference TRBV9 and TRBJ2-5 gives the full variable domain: DSGVTQTPKHLITATGQRVTLRCSPRSGDLSVYWYQQSLDQGLQFLIQYYNGEERAKGNILERFSAQQFPDLHSELNLSSLELGDSALYFCASSVRGGWVETQYFGPGTRLLVL.

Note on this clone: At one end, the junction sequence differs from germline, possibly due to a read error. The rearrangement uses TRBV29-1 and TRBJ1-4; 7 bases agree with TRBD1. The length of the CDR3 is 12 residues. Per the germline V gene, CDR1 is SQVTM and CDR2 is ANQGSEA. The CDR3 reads CSATGVNEKPFF. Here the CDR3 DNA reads TGCAGCGCTACAGGGGTTAATGAAAAACCGTTTTTT.